The subject of this entry is one T cell receptor beta chain. Authors' methods: Researchers report that nucleated cell counts were estimated from reference gene primer amplification. The repertoire was sequenced with immunoSEQ multiplex PCR; TCRdb's copy has only in-frame clones and lacks some. D and trimming were read from the DNA, whereas the V and J calls and clone size are those reported in that table. The sample shows 250,000 to 300,000 clones, around 81% of them seen only once. Germline lookup yields CDR1 MNHNY and CDR2 SVGAGI (reference sequence). The CDR3 totals 12 residues. V lost 2 bases and J lost 6, with 8 bases in between. This sample is part of a study of blood T cell repertoires in COVID-19. Overall study context: Material from acute and convalescent COVID-19 was sourced from the United States, Italy and Spain. Sample material is recorded as cDNA or gDNA derived from T cells, B-cell-depleted T cells, or PBMCs.

The V call is TRBV6-6, the J call TRBJ2-7; TRBD1 is a possible D gene (5 bases). Sequencing was carried out using peripheral blood. This TCR derives from a woman in her fifties or sixties with active or convalescent COVID-19. The CDR3, as DNA: TGTGCCAGCAGTTACAGGGGTTCCGAGCAGTACTTC. Translated, it gives CASSYRGSEQYF.